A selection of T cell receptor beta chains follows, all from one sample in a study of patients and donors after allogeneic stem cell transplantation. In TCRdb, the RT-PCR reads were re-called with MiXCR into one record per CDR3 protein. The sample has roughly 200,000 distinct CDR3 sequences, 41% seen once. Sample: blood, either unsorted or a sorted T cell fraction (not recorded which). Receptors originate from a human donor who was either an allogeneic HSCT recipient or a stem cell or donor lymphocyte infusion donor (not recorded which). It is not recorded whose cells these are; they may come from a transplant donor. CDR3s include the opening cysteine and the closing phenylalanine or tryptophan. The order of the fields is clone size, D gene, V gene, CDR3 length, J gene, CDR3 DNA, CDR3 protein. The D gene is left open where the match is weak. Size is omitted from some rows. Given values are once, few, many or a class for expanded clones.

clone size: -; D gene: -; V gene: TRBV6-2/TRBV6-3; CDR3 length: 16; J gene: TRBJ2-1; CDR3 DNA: TGTGCCAGCAGTTACTCTAGGGCTAGCAGGAGGTGGGAGCAGTTCTTC; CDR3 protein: CASSYSRASRRWEQFF
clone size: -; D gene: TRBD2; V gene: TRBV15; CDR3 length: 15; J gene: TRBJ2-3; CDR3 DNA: TGTGCCACCCTCCCAGGCGGGAGTGGCACAGATACGCAGTATTTT; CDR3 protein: CATLPGGSGTDTQYF
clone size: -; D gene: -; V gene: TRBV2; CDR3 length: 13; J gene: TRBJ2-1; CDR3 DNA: TGTGCCGTCAGGAAGGGAAACTACAATGAGCAGTTCTTC; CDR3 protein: CAVRKGNYNEQFF
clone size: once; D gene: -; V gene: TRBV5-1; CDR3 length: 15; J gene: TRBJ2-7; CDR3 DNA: TGCGCCAGCAGCTTGGGGTTGACAGGCTACTACGAGCAGTACTTC; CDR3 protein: CASSLGLTGYYEQYF
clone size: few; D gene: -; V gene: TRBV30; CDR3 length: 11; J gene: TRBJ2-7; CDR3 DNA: TGTGCCTGGAGTGTAGGGTACGAGCAGTACTTC; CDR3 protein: CAWSVGYEQYF
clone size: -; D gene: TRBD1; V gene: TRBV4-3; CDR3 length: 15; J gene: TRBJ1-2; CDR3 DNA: TGCGCCAGCAGCCAAGTGGGGACAGGGTTGGGCGGCTACACCTTC; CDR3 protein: CASSQVGTGLGGYTF
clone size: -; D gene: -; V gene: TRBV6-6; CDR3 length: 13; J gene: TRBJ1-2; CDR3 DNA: TGTGCCAGCAGGGGCCCAGGGGCGCAGGGCTACACCTTC; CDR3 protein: CASRGPGAQGYTF
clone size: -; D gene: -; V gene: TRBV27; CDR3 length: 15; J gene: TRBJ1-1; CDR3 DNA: TGTGCCAGCAGTCCCCGAGTAGACGGTAACACTGAAGCTTTCTTT; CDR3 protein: CASSPRVDGNTEAFF
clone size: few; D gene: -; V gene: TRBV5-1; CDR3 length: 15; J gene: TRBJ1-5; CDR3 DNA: TGCGCCAGCAGCGAAGAGAGTTTTAGCAATCAGCCCCAGCATTTT; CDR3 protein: CASSEESFSNQPQHF
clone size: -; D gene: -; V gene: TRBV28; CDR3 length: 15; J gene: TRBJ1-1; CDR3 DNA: TGTGCCAGCAGCCCTGGGCAGGGTGGGTACACTGAAGCTTTCTTT; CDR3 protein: CASSPGQGGYTEAFF